This T cell receptor beta chain appears in the sequencing data of a study of CD4 T cells in relation to SARS-CoV-2 and coronaviruses. Study information: TCR beta CDR3s were sequenced after approximately 11-day antigen culture of PBMCs. Controls used an HIV-1 Nef peptide pool or no peptide.

Unexposed donor CD4+ T cells date from 2011-2018, before the COVID-19 pandemic. Isolation of CD4+ T cells took place after less than 13 days in culture. Details on this clone: Its antigen is currently unknown.

Sequenced by immunoSEQ multiplex PCR; TCRdb stores in-frame clones only, minus some. The table has under 20,000 clones, about 80% seen once. V dropped 4 bases and J dropped 7; count of bases not matched to a gene: 13. Germline lookup yields CDR1 ENHRY and CDR2 SYGVKD. This CDR3 spans 16 amino acids. Sequencing was carried out using CD4+ T cells from PBMCs, cultured in vitro. V and J are TRBV10-3 and TRBJ2-4; 7 bases line up with TRBD2. The TCR was taken from a human donor in good health. The CDR3 here is CAISVFLGEGQNIQYF. The DNA of the CDR3 is TGTGCCATCAGTGTGTTTCTGGGGGAGGGCCAGAACATTCAGTACTTC.